A single sample is the source of the 13 T cell receptor beta chains below, sequenced in a study of blood T cell repertoires in COVID-19. The method was immunoSEQ multiplex PCR; TCRdb's version includes in-frame clones alone and lacks a portion of them. This table has 120,000 to 150,000 clones, around 80% appearing once. The sequenced sample consisted of peripheral blood. The receptors originated from a human donor in a cohort sampled during active COVID-19.

This clone was seen once. The chain is built from TRBV9 and TRBJ1-2; no definite D call. Germline V CDR1 and CDR2: SGDLS, YYNGEE. This CDR3 region has 14 residues. The V gene lost 3 bases and the J gene lost 8 bases, with 17 bases spanning the gap. The CDR3 loop is CASSAREVLGGYTF. Written as DNA, the CDR3 is TGTGCCAGCAGCGCTAGGGAGGTCCTAGGCGGCTACACCTTC.

The V gene is TRBV2, the J gene TRBJ1-5, with TRBD1 identical over 12 bases. The V and J ends lost 4 bases and 6 bases, in that order; junction bases with no gene match: 4. The CDR3 length is 15 residues. Germline V gives CDR1 SNHLY, CDR2 FYNNEI. The CDR3 protein is CASSAGTGGLQPQHF. The CDR3 DNA follows: TGTGCCAGCAGTGCCGGGACAGGGGGCCTTCAGCCCCAGCATTTT.

The chain links TRBV11-2 to TRBJ2-7; TRBD1 aligns across 10 bases. Per the germline V gene, CDR1 is SGHAT and CDR2 is FQNNGV. V lost 7 bases and J lost 5; bases outside the gene matches: 14. This CDR3 spans 16 amino acids. The CDR3 region is CASNPAAGTGDHEQYF. The CDR3 nucleotides read TGTGCCAGCAACCCTGCTGCCGGGACAGGGGACCACGAGCAGTACTTC.

This clone was seen a few times. The J gene is TRBJ2-3, the V gene TRBV14, with 8 bases aligning to TRBD2. In germline, CDR1 is SGHDN, CDR2 FVKESK. CDR3 size: 17 residues. The junction had 11 bases not matched to a gene; V was cut back by 0 bases and J by 6 bases. The CDR3 nucleotides read TGTGCCAGCAGCCAAGATTATCGCGGGGGGCCGAGGGATACGCAGTATTTT. Translated, it gives CASSQDYRGGPRDTQYF. Variable domain in full (rest from reference TRBV14 and TRBJ2-3): EAGVTQFPSHSVIEKGQTVTLRCDPISGHDNLYWYRRVMGKEIKFLLHFVKESKQDESGMPNNRFLAERTGGTYSTLKVQPAELEDSGVYFCASSQDYRGGPRDTQYFGPGTRLTVL.

This rearrangement joins TRBV5-3 to TRBJ1-5, with a possible D match to TRBD1 (6 bases). TRBV5-3 counts as an open reading frame of uncertain function. Between the trimmed V and J ends, which lost 9 bases and 0 bases, there was a span of 25 bases. The CDR3 length is 18 residues. The CDR3: CATRPQGRGPYSNQPQHF. Written as DNA, the CDR3 is TGTGCCACGAGACCTCAGGGGCGAGGACCCTATAGCAATCAGCCCCAGCATTTT.

The chain is built from TRBV30 and TRBJ2-1, with 10 bases identical to TRBD1. Trimming at V came to 4 bases and at J to 3 bases, leaving 3 bases not matched to a gene. The germline CDR1 and CDR2 sequences are GTSNPN and SVGIG (reference sequence). This CDR3 region has 14 residues. The CDR3 here is CAWNRDRGYNEQFF. The CDR3 DNA is TGTGCCTGGAACCGGGACAGGGGCTACAATGAGCAGTTCTTC.

J is TRBJ2-5 and V is TRBV18, with D maybe TRBD2 (6 bases). The germline V gene encodes CDR1 KGHSH and CDR2 LQKENI. Trimming cost V 1 base and J 1 base, with 13 bases left between them. This CDR3 spans 16 amino acids. DNA of the CDR3: TGTGCCAGCTCACCACTGCGGGAACCTCTCCAAGAGACCCAGTACTTC. It encodes CASSPLREPLQETQYF. Filled out from reference TRBV18 and TRBJ2-5, the complete variable domain reads NAGVMQNPRHLVRRRGQEARLRCSPMKGHSHVYWYRQLPEEGLKFMVYLQKENIIDESGMPKERFSAEFPKEGPSILRIQQVVRGDSAAYFCASSPLREPLQETQYFGPGTRLLVL.

This chain uses TRBV11-1 with TRBJ2-7; tentatively, D is TRBD2 (5 bases). Trimming cost V 2 bases and J 4 bases, with 12 bases left between them. Germline-derived CDR1 and CDR2 are SGHAT and FQDESV (reference sequence). The CDR3 runs 14 residues. DNA for the CDR3: TGTGCCAGCAGCTTAAGGAGGCTCCCGTACGAGCAGTACTTC. Encoded protein: CASSLRRLPYEQYF.

V and J are TRBV5-4 and TRBJ1-1, with D possibly matching TRBD1 (5 bases). The CDR3 is made up of 15 amino acids. Germline V gives CDR1 SGHNT, CDR2 YYREEE (reference sequence). Between the trimmed V and J ends, which lost 4 bases and 4 bases, there was a span of 17 bases. CDR3 sequence reads: CASSPPTVQGTEAFF. As DNA, the CDR3 is TGTGCCAGCAGCCCCCCCACAGTGCAGGGCACTGAAGCTTTCTTT. Full variable domain (outside the CDR3, taken from reference TRBV5-4 and TRBJ1-1): ETGVTQSPTHLIKTRGQQVTLRCSSQSGHNTVSWYQQALGQGPQFIFQYYREEENGRGNFPPRFSGLQFPNYSSELNVNALELDDSALYLCASSPPTVQGTEAFFGQGTRLTVV.

The chain joins TRBV13 to TRBJ1-5, with a weak D call TRBD1 (5 bases). In germline, CDR1 is PRHDT, CDR2 FYEKMQ (reference sequence). The CDR3 extends over 13 amino acids. V dropped 7 bases and J dropped 9 bases, with 16 bases sitting between them. In nucleotides, the CDR3 is TGTGCCAGCAACCGGGGGAAAGCCGGGCCCCAGCATTTT. Translation gives CASNRGKAGPQHF.

This chain links TRBV18 with TRBJ1-6; tentative D call: TRBD1 (5 bases). Trimming took 3 bases from V and 7 from J, leaving 16 bases between them. CDR1 and CDR2 from the germline V gene are KGHSH and LQKENI. The CDR3 has 16 residues. CDR3 loop: CASSPAGHLVNSPLHF. The CDR3 DNA reads TGTGCCAGCTCACCGGCGGGGCACCTAGTGAATTCACCCCTCCACTTT.

The gene calls are TRBV7-9 and TRBJ2-3, with 8 bases that match TRBD1. The V gene's germline CDR1 is SEHNR and CDR2 FQNEAQ (reference sequence). The J segment lost 3 bases and the V segment lost 1 base, leaving 6 bases of the junction unmatched. CDR3 size: 16 residues. The DNA of the CDR3 is TGTGCCAGCAGCTTAGAAGGACAGGGTCGGACAGATACGCAGTATTTT. Translated: CASSLEGQGRTDTQYF.

This clone was seen just once. This rearrangement joins TRBV28 to TRBJ2-3; TRBD2 matches 8 bases. Germline CDR1 and CDR2: MDHEN and SYDVKM. CDR3 length: 15 residues. Trimming cost V 5 bases and J 2 bases; bases outside gene matches: 6. The CDR3 DNA is TGTGCCAGCAGTCCGCCGGGACTAGACACAGATACGCAGTATTTT. Translating it yields CASSPPGLDTDTQYF.